A single sample is the source of the 2 T cell receptor beta chains below, sequenced in a study of blood T cell repertoires in COVID-19. Clones were read by immunoSEQ multiplex PCR, and TCRdb kept only the in-frame ones, dropping some. This sample yields 150,000 or so clones, of which about 90% are seen a single time; less than 0.6% belongs to the top ten. Specimen: peripheral blood. These receptors were obtained from a man aged 50 to 60 with acute or convalescent COVID-19.

The V and J genes are TRBV5-1 and TRBJ2-5, with TRBD2 identical over 15 bases. Germline V lookup: CDR1 SGHRS, CDR2 YFSETQ. The CDR3 runs 16 residues. Unmatched junction bases numbered 6, after V lost 4 bases and J lost 5 bases. Here the CDR3 DNA reads TGCGCCAGCAGCCAGGGACTAGCGGGAGGTTTGGAGACCCAGTACTTC. Translation gives CASSQGLAGGLETQYF.

This clone was counted once. The rearrangement joins TRBV5-8 to TRBJ1-5; 7 nucleotides match TRBD1. Germline V lookup: CDR1 SGHTS, CDR2 YDEGEE. The V gene end was trimmed by 0 bases and the J gene end by 0 bases; junction bases not matched to a gene: 6. The CDR3 totals 17 residues. The CDR3 region is CASSLAGQSHSNQPQHF. For the CDR3, the DNA is TGTGCCAGCAGCTTGGCGGGACAGTCCCATAGCAATCAGCCCCAGCATTTT.